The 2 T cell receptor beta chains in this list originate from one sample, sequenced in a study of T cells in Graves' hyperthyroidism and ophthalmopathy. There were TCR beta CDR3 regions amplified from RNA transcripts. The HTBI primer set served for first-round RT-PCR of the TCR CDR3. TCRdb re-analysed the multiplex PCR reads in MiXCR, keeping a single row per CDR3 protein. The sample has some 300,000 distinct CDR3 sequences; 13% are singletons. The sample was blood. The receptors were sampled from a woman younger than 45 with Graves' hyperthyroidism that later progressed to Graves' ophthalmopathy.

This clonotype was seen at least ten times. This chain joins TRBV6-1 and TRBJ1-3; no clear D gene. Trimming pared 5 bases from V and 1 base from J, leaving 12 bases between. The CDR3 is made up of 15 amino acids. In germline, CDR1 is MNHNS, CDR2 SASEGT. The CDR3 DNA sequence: TGTGCCAGCAGTAGAGATCGGTCATCTGGAAACACCATATATTTT. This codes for CASSRDRSSGNTIYF.

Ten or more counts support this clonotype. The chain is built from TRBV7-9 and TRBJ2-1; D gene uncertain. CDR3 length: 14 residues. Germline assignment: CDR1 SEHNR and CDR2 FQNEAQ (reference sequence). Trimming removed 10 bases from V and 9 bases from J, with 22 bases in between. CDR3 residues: CATQAGPAFVEQFF. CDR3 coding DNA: TGTGCCACCCAAGCTGGACCCGCTTTTGTTGAGCAGTTCTTC.